The clone carrying this TCR beta chain appeared a single time. TCRdb's copy holds only in-frame clones and misses some; the assay was immunoSEQ multiplex PCR. The sample carries 85,000 to 100,000 clones, 70% to 80% recorded once. V was clipped by 0 bases and J by 2 bases; unmatched bases: 5. Per germline, CDR1 SGHRS and CDR2 YFSETQ. The CDR3 sequence is 15 residues long. This specimen belongs to a study of blood T cell repertoires in COVID-19. Overall study context: PBMCs, B-cell-depleted T cells, or T cells were the source of the cDNA or gDNA that made up the material.

This sequence originates from an elderly woman with active or convalescent COVID-19. The J gene is TRBJ2-7, the V gene TRBV5-1, with 7 positions matching TRBD1. Sequencing was done on a sample of peripheral blood. The CDR3 sequence: CASSLAAGGTYEQYF. In nucleotides, the CDR3 is TGCGCCAGCAGCTTGGCAGCAGGGGGAACCTACGAGCAGTACTTC.